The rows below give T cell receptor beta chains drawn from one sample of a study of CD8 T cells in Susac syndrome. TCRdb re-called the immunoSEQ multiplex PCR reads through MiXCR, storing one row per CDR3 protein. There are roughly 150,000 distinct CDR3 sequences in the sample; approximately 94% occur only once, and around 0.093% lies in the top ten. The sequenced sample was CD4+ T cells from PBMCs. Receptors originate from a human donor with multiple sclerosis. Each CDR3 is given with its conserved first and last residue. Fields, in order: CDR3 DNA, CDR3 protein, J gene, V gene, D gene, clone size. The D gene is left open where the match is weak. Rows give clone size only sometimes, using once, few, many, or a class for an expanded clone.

CDR3 DNA: TGTGCCAGCAGTTCCGGCGGAGAAGATAACTATGGCTACACCTTC; CDR3 protein: CASSSGGEDNYGYTF; J gene: TRBJ1-2; V gene: TRBV28; D gene: -; clone size: -
CDR3 DNA: TGCAGTACCCGACTTCGACAGGGGAAAGCTTTCTTT; CDR3 protein: CSTRLRQGKAFF; J gene: TRBJ1-1; V gene: TRBV20-1; D gene: TRBD1; clone size: -
CDR3 DNA: TGTGCCAGCAGTTTCCACCTGACCGGTGGGTACAATGAGCAGTTCTTC; CDR3 protein: CASSFHLTGGYNEQFF; J gene: TRBJ2-1; V gene: TRBV6-6; D gene: -; clone size: -
CDR3 DNA: TGTGCCAGCAGCTACCCGGGACTAGCGGGAGCAGATACGCAGTATTTT; CDR3 protein: CASSYPGLAGADTQYF; J gene: TRBJ2-3; V gene: TRBV7-2; D gene: TRBD2; clone size: once
CDR3 DNA: TGCAGTGCCCCCGGCTACACTGAAGCTTTCTTT; CDR3 protein: CSAPGYTEAFF; J gene: TRBJ1-1; V gene: TRBV20-1; D gene: -; clone size: once
CDR3 DNA: TGTGCCTGGAGTAAGGACCCTTACAGGACTGATACGCAGTATTTT; CDR3 protein: CAWSKDPYRTDTQYF; J gene: TRBJ2-3; V gene: TRBV30; D gene: -; clone size: -
CDR3 DNA: TGCAGTGCTCGTACCTACGAGCAGTACTTC; CDR3 protein: CSARTYEQYF; J gene: TRBJ2-7; V gene: TRBV20-1; D gene: -; clone size: -
CDR3 DNA: TGTGCCACCAGTGGAGGGGGGAGCTCCTACAATGAGCAGTTCTTC; CDR3 protein: CATSGGGSSYNEQFF; J gene: TRBJ2-1; V gene: TRBV24-1; D gene: -; clone size: -
CDR3 DNA: TGCAGTGCTAGGCGACAGAGCACCTACAATGAGCAGTTCTTC; CDR3 protein: CSARRQSTYNEQFF; J gene: TRBJ2-1; V gene: TRBV20-1; D gene: -; clone size: -
CDR3 DNA: TGTGCCAGCAGCCCTAGCGGCATTTCGCCGGTTGGTGAGCAGTTCTTC; CDR3 protein: CASSPSGISPVGEQFF; J gene: TRBJ2-1; V gene: TRBV9; D gene: TRBD2; clone size: once
CDR3 DNA: TGCGCCAGCAGCCCCTCTGAACTTGAGACCCAGTACTTC; CDR3 protein: CASSPSELETQYF; J gene: TRBJ2-5; V gene: TRBV4-3; D gene: -; clone size: -
CDR3 DNA: TGTGCCTGGAGTTCGGGGAATACGCAGTATTTT; CDR3 protein: CAWSSGNTQYF; J gene: TRBJ2-3; V gene: TRBV30; D gene: -; clone size: -
CDR3 DNA: TGTGCCAGCTCACCAGATGCTAATGAGCAGTTCTTC; CDR3 protein: CASSPDANEQFF; J gene: TRBJ2-1; V gene: TRBV18; D gene: -; clone size: -
CDR3 DNA: TGTGCCAGCAGTGGTAAATACGAGCAGTACTTC; CDR3 protein: CASSGKYEQYF; J gene: TRBJ2-7; V gene: TRBV12-3/TRBV12-4; D gene: -; clone size: -
CDR3 DNA: TGTGCCGGCAACCATGGACAGGGAGGGGCCGGGGAGCTGTTTTTT; CDR3 protein: CAGNHGQGGAGELFF; J gene: TRBJ2-2; V gene: TRBV12-3/TRBV12-4; D gene: -; clone size: -
CDR3 DNA: TGTGCCAGCAGGGACTGGACGGTTGGCTCAAAGGGCTACGAGCAGTACTTC; CDR3 protein: CASRDWTVGSKGYEQYF; J gene: TRBJ2-7; V gene: TRBV7-2; D gene: -; clone size: -
CDR3 DNA: TGTGCCAGCAGCTTATGGAATTCACCCCTCCACTTT; CDR3 protein: CASSLWNSPLHF; J gene: TRBJ1-6; V gene: TRBV7-9; D gene: -; clone size: -
CDR3 DNA: TGTGCCAGCAGGACGGAGGGAGAAAAACTGTTTTTT; CDR3 protein: CASRTEGEKLFF; J gene: TRBJ1-4; V gene: TRBV2; D gene: -; clone size: -
CDR3 DNA: TGTGCCAGCAGCCAAGATCAAGCCCTCAGGGAGCAGTTCTTC; CDR3 protein: CASSQDQALREQFF; J gene: TRBJ2-1; V gene: TRBV3-1; D gene: -; clone size: -
CDR3 DNA: TGTGCCAGCAGACCCCCAGGGGGGAATCAGCCCCAGCATTTT; CDR3 protein: CASRPPGGNQPQHF; J gene: TRBJ1-5; V gene: TRBV6-5; D gene: TRBD1; clone size: -
CDR3 DNA: TGCAGCGTTGAAGTGACAGGGTCCGCGTACGAGCAGTACTTC; CDR3 protein: CSVEVTGSAYEQYF; J gene: TRBJ2-7; V gene: TRBV29-1; D gene: TRBD1; clone size: -
CDR3 DNA: TGCAGCGTTGAAGACTGGACAGGGCGTGGAGATACGCAGTATTTT; CDR3 protein: CSVEDWTGRGDTQYF; J gene: TRBJ2-3; V gene: TRBV29-1; D gene: TRBD1; clone size: -
CDR3 DNA: TGCGCCAGCAGCTTAGGACAGGGCATCGGAGCTTTCTTT; CDR3 protein: CASSLGQGIGAFF; J gene: TRBJ1-1; V gene: TRBV5-1; D gene: TRBD1; clone size: -
CDR3 DNA: TGTGCCAGCAGACAGGGGGATGGCTACACCTTC; CDR3 protein: CASRQGDGYTF; J gene: TRBJ1-2; V gene: TRBV2; D gene: TRBD1; clone size: -
CDR3 DNA: TGCAGCGTTGAGCCCAGGGCAGCCATGAACACTGAAGCTTTCTTT; CDR3 protein: CSVEPRAAMNTEAFF; J gene: TRBJ1-1; V gene: TRBV29-1; D gene: -; clone size: -
CDR3 DNA: TGTGCCAGCAGCCAGTTTCTAGGGAACACTGAAGCTTTCTTT; CDR3 protein: CASSQFLGNTEAFF; J gene: TRBJ1-1; V gene: TRBV3-1; D gene: -; clone size: once
CDR3 DNA: TGCAGCGTTGAGAGGGGGGCGGAAAACTATGGCTACACCTTC; CDR3 protein: CSVERGAENYGYTF; J gene: TRBJ1-2; V gene: TRBV29-1; D gene: -; clone size: few
CDR3 DNA: TGTGCCAGCCAGGACACCATCAATGAGCAGTTCTTC; CDR3 protein: CASQDTINEQFF; J gene: TRBJ2-1; V gene: TRBV2; D gene: -; clone size: -
CDR3 DNA: TGTGCCAGCAGCGCCGGCGGACTAGCGGGAGAAACCGGGGAGCTGTTTTTT; CDR3 protein: CASSAGGLAGETGELFF; J gene: TRBJ2-2; V gene: TRBV5-4; D gene: TRBD2; clone size: -
CDR3 DNA: TGCAGTGCTATTAGGGACCAGAGCTCCTACGAGCAGTACTTC; CDR3 protein: CSAIRDQSSYEQYF; J gene: TRBJ2-7; V gene: TRBV20-1; D gene: -; clone size: -
CDR3 DNA: TGTGCCAGCAGTGACAGGCGGGGTAATCAGCCCCAGCATTTT; CDR3 protein: CASSDRRGNQPQHF; J gene: TRBJ1-5; V gene: TRBV27; D gene: -; clone size: -
CDR3 DNA: TGCAGTGCTGGGGGACAGTACGAGCAGTACTTC; CDR3 protein: CSAGGQYEQYF; J gene: TRBJ2-7; V gene: TRBV20-1; D gene: TRBD1; clone size: -
CDR3 DNA: TGCAGCGTTTCACGGACAGGGGGGACTGAAGCTTTCTTT; CDR3 protein: CSVSRTGGTEAFF; J gene: TRBJ1-1; V gene: TRBV29-1; D gene: TRBD1; clone size: -
CDR3 DNA: TGTGCCAGCCGGGACGGAAACTTGTATAGCAATCAGCCCCAGCATTTT; CDR3 protein: CASRDGNLYSNQPQHF; J gene: TRBJ1-5; V gene: TRBV19; D gene: -; clone size: -
CDR3 DNA: TGTGCCAGCAGCTTAGAGTCTAACACCGGGGAGCTGTTTTTT; CDR3 protein: CASSLESNTGELFF; J gene: TRBJ2-2; V gene: TRBV7-2; D gene: -; clone size: -
CDR3 DNA: TGTGCCAGTACTATGGGCAGGGTGGACACTGAAGCTTTCTTT; CDR3 protein: CASTMGRVDTEAFF; J gene: TRBJ1-1; V gene: TRBV19; D gene: -; clone size: -
CDR3 DNA: TGTGCCAGCAGCCAAGGGGAGGATCAGCCCCAGCATTTT; CDR3 protein: CASSQGEDQPQHF; J gene: TRBJ1-5; V gene: TRBV3-1; D gene: -; clone size: -
CDR3 DNA: TGCAGTGCTAGAGATCGGCGGGACCTGAGCAATCAGCCCCAGCATTTT; CDR3 protein: CSARDRRDLSNQPQHF; J gene: TRBJ1-5; V gene: TRBV20-1; D gene: -; clone size: -
CDR3 DNA: TGCGCCAGCAGCCGAGGATCGGGTATGAACACTGAAGCTTTCTTT; CDR3 protein: CASSRGSGMNTEAFF; J gene: TRBJ1-1; V gene: TRBV5-1; D gene: -; clone size: -
CDR3 DNA: TGTGCCAGCAGTTACTCCGGGAGGGCCGTCGGCGAGCAGTACTTC; CDR3 protein: CASSYSGRAVGEQYF; J gene: TRBJ2-7; V gene: TRBV6-2/TRBV6-3; D gene: TRBD2; clone size: -
CDR3 DNA: TGTGCCAGCAGTCCGGGGACCGTCACAGAGCAGTATTTT; CDR3 protein: CASSPGTVTEQYF; J gene: TRBJ2-3; V gene: TRBV12-3/TRBV12-4; D gene: -; clone size: -
CDR3 DNA: TGTGCCAGCAGTGATCCCGAGACAGGGGGCTATACTGAAGCTTTCTTT; CDR3 protein: CASSDPETGGYTEAFF; J gene: TRBJ1-1; V gene: TRBV25-1; D gene: TRBD1; clone size: -
CDR3 DNA: TGTGCCAGCAGCCAATTTACAGGTGAAGCTTTCTTT; CDR3 protein: CASSQFTGEAFF; J gene: TRBJ1-1; V gene: TRBV3-1; D gene: -; clone size: -
CDR3 DNA: TGTGCCAGCAGTCGCGACAGACCCGTTTTAGTTCGGACTGAAGCTTTCTTT; CDR3 protein: CASSRDRPVLVRTEAFF; J gene: TRBJ1-1; V gene: TRBV6-2/TRBV6-3; D gene: -; clone size: once
CDR3 DNA: TGCGCCAGCAGTCAACAGCCTAGCTACGAGCAGTACTTC; CDR3 protein: CASSQQPSYEQYF; J gene: TRBJ2-7; V gene: TRBV23-1; D gene: -; clone size: -
CDR3 DNA: TGCGCCAGCAGCTTGGCTGGACAGACCGAAGAGACCCAGTACTTC; CDR3 protein: CASSLAGQTEETQYF; J gene: TRBJ2-5; V gene: TRBV5-1; D gene: -; clone size: -
CDR3 DNA: TGCGCCACCAAAGGACAGGGATTGAACACTGAAGCTTTCTTT; CDR3 protein: CATKGQGLNTEAFF; J gene: TRBJ1-1; V gene: TRBV5-1; D gene: TRBD1; clone size: -
CDR3 DNA: TGTGCCAGCAGCTTAGCCCCTGGTAGCACAGATACGCAGTATTTT; CDR3 protein: CASSLAPGSTDTQYF; J gene: TRBJ2-3; V gene: TRBV7-2; D gene: -; clone size: -
CDR3 DNA: TGCAGTGCCGGAGGCACTTACAATGAGCAGTTCTTC; CDR3 protein: CSAGGTYNEQFF; J gene: TRBJ2-1; V gene: TRBV20-1; D gene: -; clone size: -